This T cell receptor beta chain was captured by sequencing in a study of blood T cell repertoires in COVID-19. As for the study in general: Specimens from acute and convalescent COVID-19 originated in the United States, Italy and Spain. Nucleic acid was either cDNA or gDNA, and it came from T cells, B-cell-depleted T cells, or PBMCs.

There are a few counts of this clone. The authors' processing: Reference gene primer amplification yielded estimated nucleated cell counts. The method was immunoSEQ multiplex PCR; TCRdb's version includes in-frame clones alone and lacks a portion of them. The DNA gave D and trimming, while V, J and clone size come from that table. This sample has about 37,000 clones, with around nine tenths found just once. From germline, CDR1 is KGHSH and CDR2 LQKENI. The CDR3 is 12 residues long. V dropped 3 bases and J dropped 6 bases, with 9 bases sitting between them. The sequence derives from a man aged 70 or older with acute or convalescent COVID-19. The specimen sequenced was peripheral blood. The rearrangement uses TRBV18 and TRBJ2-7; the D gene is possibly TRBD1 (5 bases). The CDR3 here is CASSPERGEQYF. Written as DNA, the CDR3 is TGTGCCAGCTCACCCGAAAGGGGCGAGCAGTACTTC. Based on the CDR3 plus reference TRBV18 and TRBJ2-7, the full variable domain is NAGVMQNPRHLVRRRGQEARLRCSPMKGHSHVYWYRQLPEEGLKFMVYLQKENIIDESGMPKERFSAEFPKEGPSILRIQQVVRGDSAAYFCASSPERGEQYFGPGTRLTVT.